These T cell receptor beta chains were read from a single sample in a study of blood T cell repertoires in COVID-19. TCRdb's copy holds only in-frame clones and misses some; the assay was immunoSEQ multiplex PCR. The table lists about 110,000 clones, roughly 81% of them singletons, with around 2% in the top ten. Material for sequencing was peripheral blood. The receptors here all came from a human donor in a cohort sampled during active COVID-19. CDR3s include the opening cysteine and the closing phenylalanine or tryptophan. The D gene is left open where the match is weak. Clone sizes are given selectively: once, few, many, or a class where the clone is expanded.

clone size: NA; V gene: TRBV24-1; D gene: TRBD2; J gene: TRBJ2-2; CDR3 DNA: TGTGCCACCAGGCTCAGGCCTAGCGGGAGTACCGGGGAGCTGTTTTTT; CDR3 protein: CATRLRPSGSTGELFF
clone size: NA; V gene: TRBV29-1; D gene: NA; J gene: TRBJ2-3; CDR3 DNA: TGCAGCGTTGATACGGATACAGCTAGCACAGATACGCAGTATTTT; CDR3 protein: CSVDTDTASTDTQYF
clone size: once; V gene: TRBV3-1/TRBV3-2; D gene: NA; J gene: TRBJ2-7; CDR3 DNA: TGTGCCAGCAGCCAAGGGGTCCTCGCGGACTACGAGCAGTACTTC; CDR3 protein: CASSQGVLADYEQYF
clone size: NA; V gene: TRBV28; D gene: NA; J gene: TRBJ2-5; CDR3 DNA: TGTGCCAGCAGTTTATACAGGCAGGGGATGGAGACCCAGTACTTC; CDR3 protein: CASSLYRQGMETQYF
clone size: NA; V gene: TRBV12-3/TRBV12-4; D gene: NA; J gene: TRBJ2-3; CDR3 DNA: TGTGCCAGCAGTCTTGGGCCTCACGAGTATTTT; CDR3 protein: CASSLGPHEYF
clone size: NA; V gene: TRBV19; D gene: TRBD1; J gene: TRBJ1-4; CDR3 DNA: TGTGCCAGTAGAGATGTGGGACAGGGTAATGAAAAACTGTTTTTT; CDR3 protein: CASRDVGQGNEKLFF
clone size: NA; V gene: TRBV6-5; D gene: NA; J gene: TRBJ2-3; CDR3 DNA: TGTGCCAGCAGTTACGAGAGGGCTGAAGATACGCAGTATTTT; CDR3 protein: CASSYERAEDTQYF
clone size: NA; V gene: TRBV19; D gene: TRBD1; J gene: TRBJ1-5; CDR3 DNA: TGTGCCAGTAGTATTACGGGACAGGGGTACAATCAGCCCCAGCATTTT; CDR3 protein: CASSITGQGYNQPQHF
clone size: NA; V gene: TRBV7-9; D gene: NA; J gene: TRBJ1-1; CDR3 DNA: TGTGCCAGCAGCCGAAGCGGGGGGACTGAAGCTTTCTTT; CDR3 protein: CASSRSGGTEAFF
clone size: NA; V gene: TRBV5-1; D gene: NA; J gene: TRBJ2-3; CDR3 DNA: TGCGCCAGCAGCGACTCTATTCTAGCGACTAGCACAGATACGCAGTATTTT; CDR3 protein: CASSDSILATSTDTQYF
clone size: NA; V gene: TRBV24-1; D gene: TRBD1; J gene: TRBJ1-1; CDR3 DNA: TGTGCCACCAGTGACAGTAGACAGGGGAACACTGAAGCTTTCTTT; CDR3 protein: CATSDSRQGNTEAFF
clone size: few; V gene: TRBV4-1; D gene: NA; J gene: TRBJ2-5; CDR3 DNA: TGCGCCAGCAGCCGCCTTTTGGGACTTCGAGAGACCCAGTACTTC; CDR3 protein: CASSRLLGLRETQYF
clone size: few; V gene: TRBV28; D gene: TRBD2; J gene: TRBJ2-7; CDR3 DNA: TGTGCCAGCGCGGGAGTTCTGGCCTACGAGCAGTACTTC; CDR3 protein: CASAGVLAYEQYF
clone size: NA; V gene: TRBV9; D gene: NA; J gene: TRBJ1-3; CDR3 DNA: TGTGCCAGCAGCGTAGGGGGAGGGGCAGGCCGCTCTGGAAACACCATATATTTT; CDR3 protein: CASSVGGGAGRSGNTIYF
clone size: NA; V gene: TRBV2; D gene: NA; J gene: TRBJ2-1; CDR3 DNA: TGTGCCAGCAGTGAAAGTTCGCGGCTCAATGAGCAGTTCTTC; CDR3 protein: CASSESSRLNEQFF
clone size: NA; V gene: TRBV2; D gene: NA; J gene: TRBJ2-5; CDR3 DNA: TGTGCCGGGCGGGGCGACAATTGGGCCCAGTACTTC; CDR3 protein: CAGRGDNWAQYF
clone size: NA; V gene: TRBV28; D gene: TRBD1; J gene: TRBJ1-2; CDR3 DNA: TGTGCCAGCAGTCCAATCGGACAGGCTGGCAACTATGGCTACACCTTC; CDR3 protein: CASSPIGQAGNYGYTF
clone size: NA; V gene: TRBV6-1; D gene: NA; J gene: TRBJ2-3; CDR3 DNA: TGTGCCAGCAGTGAAAGAGCAGATACGCAGTATTTT; CDR3 protein: CASSERADTQYF
clone size: NA; V gene: TRBV5-1; D gene: TRBD1; J gene: TRBJ2-3; CDR3 DNA: TGCGCCAGCAGCTTGGAAAGGGGACAGGGGTCGGATACGCAGTATTTT; CDR3 protein: CASSLERGQGSDTQYF
clone size: NA; V gene: TRBV10-3; D gene: TRBD2; J gene: TRBJ2-3; CDR3 DNA: TGTGCCATCAGTGGCGGGGGGGCTAGCACAGATACGCAGTATTTT; CDR3 protein: CAISGGGASTDTQYF
clone size: NA; V gene: TRBV24-1; D gene: NA; J gene: TRBJ2-1; CDR3 DNA: TGTGCCACCAGTGGAGCGTACAATGAGCAGTTCTTC; CDR3 protein: CATSGAYNEQFF